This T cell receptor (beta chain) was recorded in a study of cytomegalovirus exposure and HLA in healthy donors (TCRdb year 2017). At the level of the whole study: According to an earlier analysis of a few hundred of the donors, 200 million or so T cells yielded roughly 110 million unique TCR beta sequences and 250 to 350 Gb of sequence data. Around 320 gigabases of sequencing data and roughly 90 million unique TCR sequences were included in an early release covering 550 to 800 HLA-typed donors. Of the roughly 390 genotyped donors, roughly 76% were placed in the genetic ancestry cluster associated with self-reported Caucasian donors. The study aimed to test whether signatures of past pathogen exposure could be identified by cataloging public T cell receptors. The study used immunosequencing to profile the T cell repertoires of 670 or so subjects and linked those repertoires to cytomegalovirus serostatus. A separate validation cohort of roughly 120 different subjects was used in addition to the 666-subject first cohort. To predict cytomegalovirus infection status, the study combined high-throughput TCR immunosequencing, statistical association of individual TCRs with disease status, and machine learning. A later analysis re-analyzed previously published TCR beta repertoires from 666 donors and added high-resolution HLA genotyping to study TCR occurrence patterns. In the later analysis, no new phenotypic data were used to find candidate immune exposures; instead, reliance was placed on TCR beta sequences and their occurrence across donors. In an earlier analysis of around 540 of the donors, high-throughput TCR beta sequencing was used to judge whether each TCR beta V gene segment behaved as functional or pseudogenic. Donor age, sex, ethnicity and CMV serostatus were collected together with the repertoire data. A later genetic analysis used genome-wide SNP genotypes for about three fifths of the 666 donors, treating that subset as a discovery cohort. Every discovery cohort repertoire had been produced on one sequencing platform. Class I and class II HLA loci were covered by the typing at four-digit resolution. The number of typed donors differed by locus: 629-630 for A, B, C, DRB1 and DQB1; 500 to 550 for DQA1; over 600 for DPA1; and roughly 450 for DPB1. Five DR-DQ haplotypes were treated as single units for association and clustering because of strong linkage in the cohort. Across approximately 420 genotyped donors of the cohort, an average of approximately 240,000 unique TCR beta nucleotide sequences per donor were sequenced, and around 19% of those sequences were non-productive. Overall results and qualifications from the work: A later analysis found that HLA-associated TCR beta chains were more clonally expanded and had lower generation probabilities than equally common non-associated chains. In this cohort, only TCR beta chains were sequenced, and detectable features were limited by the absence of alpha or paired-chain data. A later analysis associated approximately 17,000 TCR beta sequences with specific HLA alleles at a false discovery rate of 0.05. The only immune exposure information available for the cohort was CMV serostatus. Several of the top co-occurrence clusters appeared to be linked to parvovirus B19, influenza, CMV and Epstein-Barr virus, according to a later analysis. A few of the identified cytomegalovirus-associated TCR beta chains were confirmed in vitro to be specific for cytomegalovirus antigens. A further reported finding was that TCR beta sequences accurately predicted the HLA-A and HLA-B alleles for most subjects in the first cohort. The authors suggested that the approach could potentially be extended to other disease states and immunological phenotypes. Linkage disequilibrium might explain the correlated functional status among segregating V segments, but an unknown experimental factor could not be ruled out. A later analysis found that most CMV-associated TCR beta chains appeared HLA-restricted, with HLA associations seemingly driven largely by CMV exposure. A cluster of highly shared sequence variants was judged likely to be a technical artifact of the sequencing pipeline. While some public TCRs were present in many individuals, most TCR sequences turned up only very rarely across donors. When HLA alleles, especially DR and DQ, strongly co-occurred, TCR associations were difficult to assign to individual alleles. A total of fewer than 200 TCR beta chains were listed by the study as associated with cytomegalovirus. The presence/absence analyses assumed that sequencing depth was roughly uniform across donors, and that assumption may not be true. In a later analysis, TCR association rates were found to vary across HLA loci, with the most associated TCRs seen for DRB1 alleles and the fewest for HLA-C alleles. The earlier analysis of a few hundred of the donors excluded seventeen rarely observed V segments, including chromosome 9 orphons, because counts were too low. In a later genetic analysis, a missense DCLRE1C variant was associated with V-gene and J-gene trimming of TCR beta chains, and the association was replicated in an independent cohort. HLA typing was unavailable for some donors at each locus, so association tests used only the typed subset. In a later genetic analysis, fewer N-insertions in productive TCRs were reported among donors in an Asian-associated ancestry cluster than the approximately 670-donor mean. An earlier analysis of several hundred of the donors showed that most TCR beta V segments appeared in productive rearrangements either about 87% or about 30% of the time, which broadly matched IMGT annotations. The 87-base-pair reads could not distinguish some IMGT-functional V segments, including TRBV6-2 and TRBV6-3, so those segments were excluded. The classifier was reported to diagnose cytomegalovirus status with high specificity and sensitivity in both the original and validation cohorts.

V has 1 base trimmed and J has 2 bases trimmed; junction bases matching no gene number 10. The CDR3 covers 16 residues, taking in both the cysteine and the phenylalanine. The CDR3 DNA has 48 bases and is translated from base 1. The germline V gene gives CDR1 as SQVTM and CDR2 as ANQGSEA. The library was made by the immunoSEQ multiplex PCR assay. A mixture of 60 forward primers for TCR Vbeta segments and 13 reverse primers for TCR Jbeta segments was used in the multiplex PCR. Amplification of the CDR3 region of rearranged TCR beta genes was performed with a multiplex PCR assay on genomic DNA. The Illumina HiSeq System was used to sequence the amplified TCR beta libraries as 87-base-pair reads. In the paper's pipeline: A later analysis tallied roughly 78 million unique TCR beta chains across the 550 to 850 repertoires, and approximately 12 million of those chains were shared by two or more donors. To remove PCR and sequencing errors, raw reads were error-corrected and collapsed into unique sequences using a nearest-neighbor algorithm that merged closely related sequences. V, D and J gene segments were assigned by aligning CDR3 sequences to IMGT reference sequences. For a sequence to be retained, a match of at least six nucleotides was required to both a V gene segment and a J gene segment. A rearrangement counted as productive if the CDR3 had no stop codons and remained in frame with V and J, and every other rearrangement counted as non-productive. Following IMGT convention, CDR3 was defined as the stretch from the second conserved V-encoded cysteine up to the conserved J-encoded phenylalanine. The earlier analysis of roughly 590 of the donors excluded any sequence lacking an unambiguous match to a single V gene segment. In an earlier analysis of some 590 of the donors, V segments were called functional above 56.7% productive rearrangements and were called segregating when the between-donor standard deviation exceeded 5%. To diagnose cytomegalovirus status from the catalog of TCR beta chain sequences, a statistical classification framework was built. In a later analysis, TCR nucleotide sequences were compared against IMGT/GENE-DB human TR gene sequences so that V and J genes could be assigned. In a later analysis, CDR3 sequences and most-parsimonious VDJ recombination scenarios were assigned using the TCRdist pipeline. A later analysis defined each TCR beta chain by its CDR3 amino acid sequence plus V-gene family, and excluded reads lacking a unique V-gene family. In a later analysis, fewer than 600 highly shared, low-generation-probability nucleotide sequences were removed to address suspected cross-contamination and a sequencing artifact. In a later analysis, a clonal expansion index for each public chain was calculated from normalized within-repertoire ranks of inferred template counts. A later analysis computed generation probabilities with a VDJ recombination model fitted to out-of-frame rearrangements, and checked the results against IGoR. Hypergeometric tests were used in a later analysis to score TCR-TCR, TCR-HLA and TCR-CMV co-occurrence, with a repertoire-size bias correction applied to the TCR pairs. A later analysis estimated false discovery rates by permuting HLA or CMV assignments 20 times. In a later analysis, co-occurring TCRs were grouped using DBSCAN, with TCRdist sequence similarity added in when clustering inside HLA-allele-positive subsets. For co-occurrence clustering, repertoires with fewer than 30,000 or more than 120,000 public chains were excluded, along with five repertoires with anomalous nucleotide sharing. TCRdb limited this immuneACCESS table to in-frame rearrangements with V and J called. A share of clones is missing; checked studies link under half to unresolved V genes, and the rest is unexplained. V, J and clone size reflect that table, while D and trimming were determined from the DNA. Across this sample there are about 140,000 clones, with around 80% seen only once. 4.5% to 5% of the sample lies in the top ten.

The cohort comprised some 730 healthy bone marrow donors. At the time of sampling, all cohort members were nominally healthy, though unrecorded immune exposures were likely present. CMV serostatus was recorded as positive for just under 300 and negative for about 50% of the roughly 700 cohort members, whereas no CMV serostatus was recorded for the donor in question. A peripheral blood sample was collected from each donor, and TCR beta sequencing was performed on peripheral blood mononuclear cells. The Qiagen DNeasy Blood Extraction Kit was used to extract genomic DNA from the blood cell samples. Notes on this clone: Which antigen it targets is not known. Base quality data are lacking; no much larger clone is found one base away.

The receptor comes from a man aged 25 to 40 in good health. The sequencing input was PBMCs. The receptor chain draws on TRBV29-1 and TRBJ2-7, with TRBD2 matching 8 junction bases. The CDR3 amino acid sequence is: CSVEGRGGAQAYEQYF. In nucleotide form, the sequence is TGCAGCGTTGAAGGCCGGGGGGGGGCTCAAGCCTACGAGCAGTACTTC.